The following is a TCR beta chain sequence with its context. The antigen this receptor binds is unknown. Per-nucleotide qualities are absent, and no much larger clonotype sits a single base away. The CDR3, cysteine through phenylalanine, is 14 amino acids long. Only the CDR3 DNA stays, 42 bases, in frame from base 1. At the junction V is shortened by 5 bases and J by 2 bases, with 12 bases in between. Based on the germline V gene, the CDR1 and CDR2 sequences are MNHNS and SASEGT. Libraries were constructed by 5' RACE. TCRdb names Illumina HiSeq 2000 as the instrument used. Template switching added a universal primer binding site, and the final cDNA carried a unique molecular identifier that allowed TCR cDNA molecules to be counted accurately. First-strand cDNA for TCR alpha and beta chains was synthesized from specific primers in the conserved constant-segment region. To control for contamination, each cDNA library was double barcoded with a SMART-Mk sample barcode plus Illumina barcodes. TruSeq adapter sequences and Illumina sample barcodes were added in two successive PCR steps. TCR alpha and beta cDNA libraries were sequenced on the Illumina HiSeq platform with custom primers. Per the source publication's procedure: MiGEC was used to process raw reads and extract unique molecular identifiers, and MiXCR was used to find CDR3 positions. For each individual, recombination models were inferred using an EM algorithm with the repgenHMM and IGoR tools. Shared clonotype analysis was performed with the tcR package in R, normalizing sharing by the product of cloneset sizes. Out-of-frame nonproductive sequences were analyzed to study raw recombination free of thymic and clonal selection effects. TCRdb reran the public reads through fastp at Q25 and MiXCR, keeping productive beta chains. Here each entry gathers all rows of one CDR3 protein and keeps the most common genes and DNA. None of the V and J calls come from the authors' own analysis; TCRdb made them. The sample has under 900,000 distinct CDR3 sequences on record, approximately 13% of them singletons. Of the sample, around 1.6% is held by the ten largest clones.

All donors were healthy Caucasians. The twin cohort comprised three pairs of female monozygotic twins, all aged roughly 18 to 30 years. Peripheral blood mononuclear cells were used as the source from which RNA for TCR libraries was isolated. This entry belongs to a study of identical twins (dated by TCRdb to the mid-2010s). Regarding the study in general: TCR alpha and beta repertoires from monozygotic twins, unrelated adults of various ages and cord blood were deep-sequenced to test whether fetal clonotypes persist. To rule out contamination, the twin experiments were replicated at different times with different library preparation protocols. Findings and caveats that apply to the study as a whole: Out-of-frame TCR alpha sequences shared between twins showed an excess of low generation-probability sequences compared with coincidental sharing between unrelated individuals. Fewer insertions were carried by abundant cord blood beta clonotypes; a weaker similar trend was observed in young adult naive repertoires, while no such trend was observed in memory repertoires. In monozygotic twins, recombination models systematically underestimated out-of-frame TCR alpha sharing, but the models matched the sharing seen between unrelated individuals. Zero-insertion analyses could be partly confounded by invariant T cells such as MAIT and iNKT, although diverse VJ usage argued against such confounding for most clonotypes. Excess twin sharing in beta out-of-frame sequences was weaker because fewer shared sequences lowered the signal-to-noise ratio. Because the same donors could not be followed over many years, the conclusions depended on cross-sectional statistical analysis.

The sample was also linked to a second study, of yellow fever vaccine responses in identical twins. As noted in the second study: According to the authors, the vaccine-induced T cell response in identical twins seemed to be partly convergent and partly specific to each individual. In the study, vaccine-responding T cell clones were precisely tracked in identical twins.

Recombination linked TRBV6-1 to TRBJ1-2, with no D gene named confidently. Sequencing used PBMCs. The clonotype originates from a woman under 30 in good health. For the CDR3, the sequence is CASSTARGNYGYTF. DNA sequence: TGTGCCAGCAGTACCGCCCGGGGAAACTATGGCTACACCTTC.